This section outlines one TCR beta chain sequence together with its context. Antigen unknown. V shed 5 bases and J shed 11 bases, with 16 bases lying between them. CDR3 length equals 12 residues. Germline loops: CDR1 MDHEN, CDR2 SYDVKM. This specimen belongs to a study of cytomegalovirus exposure and HLA in healthy donors. Broader study findings: Presence/absence analyses treated sequencing depth as roughly uniform across donors. The study flagged 150 to 200 TCR beta chains as cytomegalovirus-associated.

PCR primers comprised 60 Vbeta and 13 Jbeta primers. Using immunoSEQ multiplex PCR, the repertoire was profiled, and TCRdb retains in-frame clones only, with some absent. The table includes 100,000 to 150,000 clones, approximately 83% detected once. Sequencing was carried out using PBMCs. The clonotype originates from a woman in her 40s in good health and CMV-seropositive. This chain links TRBV28 with TRBJ2-7; a possible D gene is TRBD2 (5 bases). The CDR3 bases are TGTGCCAGCAGTGAACTCGGGGTCGCGAAGTACTTC. It encodes CASSELGVAKYF. The whole variable domain, remainder taken from reference TRBV28 and TRBJ2-7, is DVKVTQSSRYLVKRTGEKVFLECVQDMDHENMFWYRQDPGLGLRLIYFSYDVKMKEKGDIPEGYSVSREKKERFSLILESASTNQTSMYLCASSELGVAKYFGPGTRLTVT.